This entry lists 25 T cell receptor beta chains sequenced from one sample in a study of blood T cell repertoires in COVID-19. Some clones are missing from TCRdb's copy, which holds only in-frame ones; the method was immunoSEQ multiplex PCR. This sample yields some 220,000 clones, of which 70% to 90% are seen a single time; roughly 2.2% belongs to the top ten. The sample was peripheral blood. The source is a woman between 65 and 79 years old with COVID-19, enrolled during active disease.

The chain couples TRBV20-1 to TRBJ1-3; the match to TRBD1 covers 9 bases. V was pared by 3 bases and J by 4 bases, with 4 bases of the junction left unmatched. The CDR3 contains 14 residues. The germline gives CDR1 DFQATT, CDR2 SNEGSKA (reference sequence). The CDR3 DNA is TGCAGTGCTAGTCTCGGACAGGGGGGAAACACCATATATTTT. Residues: CSASLGQGGNTIYF.

This clone was counted once. The chain employs TRBV5-1 and TRBJ2-1; 8 bases match TRBD2. Germline V CDR1 and CDR2: SGHRS, YFSETQ. The length of the CDR3 is 15 residues. V trimming: 3 bases; J trimming: 6 bases; junction bases outside the gene matches: 8. This CDR3 reads CASSSPGLGFNEQFF. The CDR3, as DNA: TGCGCCAGCAGCTCACCGGGACTAGGTTTCAATGAGCAGTTCTTC.

The chain is built from TRBV29-1 and TRBJ1-2; 7 nucleotides align to TRBD1. Losses at the gene ends were 0 bases for V and 3 bases for J; bases not matched to a gene: 10. Germline assignment: CDR1 SQVTM and CDR2 ANQGSEA. The CDR3 totals 16 residues. Here the CDR3 reads CSVEELGDSLYYGYTF. CDR3 bases: TGCAGCGTTGAAGAACTGGGGGACAGCCTGTACTATGGCTACACCTTC.

This chain links TRBV3-1 (or the pseudogene TRBV3-2) with TRBJ1-2; no firm D call. Trimming removed 2 bases from V and 4 bases from J, with 14 bases in between. CDR1 LGHDT and CDR2 YNNKEL come from the germline V gene (reference sequence). The CDR3 runs to 15 residues. The CDR3 reads CASSQSPSLGYGYTF. The CDR3, as DNA: TGTGCCAGCAGCCAAAGTCCGTCGCTCGGCTATGGCTACACCTTC.

The chain links TRBV18 to TRBJ2-2; 8 bases match TRBD1. Trimming at V came to 0 bases and at J to 4 bases, leaving 4 bases not matched to a gene. CDR3 size: 16 residues. Germline CDR1 KGHSH, CDR2 LQKENI. The chain's CDR3 is CASSPPRGRGTGELFF. The CDR3, as DNA: TGTGCCAGCTCACCACCCAGGGGGCGAGGCACCGGGGAGCTGTTTTTT.

The rearrangement uses TRBV7-6 and TRBJ1-6; maybe TRBD1 (6 bases). Germline-derived CDR1 and CDR2 are SGHVS and FNYEAQ. This CDR3 has 15 residues. V shed 5 bases and J shed 8 bases, with 16 bases lying between them. The CDR3 spells CASSLRGGSDSPLHF. CDR3 nucleotide sequence: TGTGCCAGCAGCCTCAGAGGGGGTAGCGATTCACCCCTCCACTTT.

This chain connects TRBV7-8 to TRBJ1-2; 7 bases match TRBD1. Germline V gene sequence: CDR1 SGHVS, CDR2 FQNEAQ. The V segment lost 5 bases and the J segment 2 bases; nucleotides outside the gene matches: 5. This CDR3 has 14 residues. CDR3 DNA sequence: TGTGCCAGCAGCCCCTCGACAGGGAACTATGGCTACACCTTC. This codes for CASSPSTGNYGYTF.

This clone has just one count. This chain links TRBV11-1 with TRBJ1-1, with TRBD1 as a possible D gene (5 bases). The CDR3 runs to 11 residues. Germline CDR1 and CDR2: SGHAT and FQDESV (reference sequence). The V end was cut by 5 bases, the J end by 10 bases, with 11 bases between. CDR3: CASSQRRGAFF. The CDR3 DNA reads as TGTGCCAGCAGCCAACGGAGGGGAGCTTTCTTT.

The chain combines TRBV5-4 with TRBJ1-4; 11 nucleotides line up with TRBD1. Unmatched junction bases numbered 4, after V lost 1 base and J lost 8 bases. The CDR3 contains 15 residues. Germline CDR1 and CDR2: SGHNT and YYREEE (reference sequence). DNA for the CDR3: TGTGCCAGCAGCTTGAACGGACAGGGGGCCGAAAAACTGTTTTTT. It specifies CASSLNGQGAEKLFF.

The chain employs TRBV5-5 and TRBJ1-2; TRBD1 aligns across 7 bases. J gave up 4 bases and V 0 bases, and 9 bases lay outside the gene matches. The CDR3 loop spans 16 amino acids. Looked up from germline, CDR1 is SGHKS and CDR2 is YYEKEE (reference sequence). The CDR3 nucleotides are TGTGCCAGCAGCTTGGCCCCGGACAGGACCCTCTATGGCTACACCTTC. Translation gives CASSLAPDRTLYGYTF.

This rearrangement joins TRBV30 to TRBJ1-2; D gene ambiguous. The CDR3 is made up of 14 amino acids. Between the trimmed V and J ends, which lost 0 bases and 3 bases, there was a span of 11 bases. From germline, CDR1 is GTSNPN and CDR2 SVGIG (reference sequence). DNA for the CDR3: TGTGCCTGGAGTGTAGGACGGGGAGACTATGGCTACACCTTC. It codes for CAWSVGRGDYGYTF. Full variable domain (rest looked up from reference TRBV30 and TRBJ1-2): SQTIHQWPATLVQPVGSPLSLECTVEGTSNPNLYWYRQAAGRGLQLLFYSVGIGQISSEVPQNLSASRPQDRQFILSSKKLLLSDSGFYLCAWSVGRGDYGYTFGSGTRLTVV.

This chain joins TRBV19 and TRBJ1-5; unclear D gene. The V and J ends lost 2 bases and 7 bases respectively, with 12 bases between them. From germline, CDR1 is LNHDA and CDR2 SQIVND (reference sequence). The length of the CDR3 is 14 residues. The CDR3 reads CASSIIWEFQPQHF. The CDR3 region has the DNA TGTGCCAGTAGTATAATCTGGGAGTTCCAGCCCCAGCATTTT.

This chain links TRBV12-3 or TRBV12-4 with TRBJ1-2; 8 bases line up with TRBD1. V trimming: 6 bases; J trimming: 7 bases; junction bases outside the gene matches: 7. This CDR3 spans 13 amino acids. The CDR3 sequence: CASRRTGSGGYTF. Written as DNA, the CDR3 is TGTGCCAGCAGGAGGACAGGGTCGGGTGGCTACACCTTC.

This clone was seen a few times. The J gene is TRBJ1-2, the V gene TRBV9; D not certain. The CDR3 sequence is 13 residues long. Germline CDR1 is SGDLS and CDR2 is YYNGEE. The V end was cut by 3 bases, the J end by 4 bases, with 10 bases between. In DNA, the CDR3 is TGTGCCAGCAGCGCTCTGCCGGTCTATGGCTACACCTTC. Translated, it gives CASSALPVYGYTF.

This clone showed up just once. The chain carries TRBV4-1 and TRBJ1-2; D gene unclear. This CDR3 comprises 14 residues. Germline loops: CDR1 MGHRA, CDR2 YSYEKL. Trimming took 0 bases from V and 7 from J, leaving 12 bases between them. CDR3 sequence: CASSQEFRAGGYTF. The CDR3 nucleotides are TGCGCCAGCAGCCAAGAATTTAGGGCGGGTGGCTACACCTTC.

The gene calls are TRBV5-6 and TRBJ2-7; maybe TRBD1 (6 bases). The V end lost 0 bases, the J end lost 0 bases, and 10 bases lay between the germline ends. From germline, CDR1 is SGHDT and CDR2 YYEEEE. There are 15 residues in the CDR3. The CDR3 bases are TGTGCCAGCAGCTTGGATGGGGGCCTCTCCTACGAGCAGTACTTC. Residues: CASSLDGGLSYEQYF.

The J gene is TRBJ2-7, the V gene TRBV11-2, with TRBD2 matching 10 bases. The CDR3 covers 15 residues. Germline V lookup: CDR1 SGHAT, CDR2 FQNNGV. Germline trimming cut 1 base from V and 3 bases from J; bases unmatched to any gene: 3. Here the CDR3 DNA reads TGTGCCAGCAGCTTAGGACTAGCGGGCCTCTACGAGCAGTACTTC. Its protein is CASSLGLAGLYEQYF.

The rearrangement uses TRBV19 and TRBJ1-5, with 7 bases matching TRBD1. Per germline, CDR1 LNHDA and CDR2 SQIVND (reference sequence). V lost 7 bases to trimming and J lost 3 bases; unmatched junction nucleotides: 12. The CDR3 is made up of 16 amino acids. The CDR3 region is CASNLRTGAYNQPQHF. CDR3 in DNA: TGTGCCAGTAATCTGCGAACAGGGGCATACAATCAGCCCCAGCATTTT.

This chain uses TRBV6-2 or TRBV6-3 with TRBJ1-5, with 8 bases identical to TRBD1. Germline trimming cut 5 bases from V and 7 bases from J; bases unmatched to any gene: 10. Germline CDR1 is MNHEY and CDR2 is SVGEGT. This CDR3 is 15 amino acids long. The DNA for the CDR3 is TGTGCCAGCAGTCCCTTGGACAGGGAGTCCCAGCCCCAGCATTTT. Protein: CASSPLDRESQPQHF.

This chain links TRBV29-1 with TRBJ2-1; tentatively, D is TRBD1 (6 bases). The CDR3 is 13 amino acids. V was cut by 7 bases and J by 9 bases, with 19 bases left in between. Germline values: CDR1 SQVTM, CDR2 ANQGSEA. The CDR3 nucleotides read TGCAGCGCTGAGACAGGTTCCAATGGTGAGCAGTTCTTC. Protein product: CSAETGSNGEQFF.

This chain uses TRBV6-2 or TRBV6-3 with TRBJ2-1, with 8 bases that match TRBD2. The length of the CDR3 is 12 residues. In germline, CDR1 is MNHEY, CDR2 SVGEGT. J lost 15 bases, V lost 5 bases, and 9 bases had no gene match. CDR3 in DNA: TGTGCCAGCAGTCGTAGCGGGATGACCCTGTTCTTC. The encoded protein is CASSRSGMTLFF.

The gene calls are TRBV11-3 and TRBJ2-5; D might be TRBD2 (6 bases). The CDR3 runs to 13 residues. CDR1 is SGHNT and CDR2 is YENEEA in the germline V gene. V shed 4 bases and J shed 2 bases, with 8 bases lying between them. CDR3 coding DNA: TGTGCCAGCAGCTCCGGGGGTCAAGAGACCCAGTACTTC. This codes for CASSSGGQETQYF.

This chain connects TRBV6-2 or TRBV6-3 to TRBJ1-3; D is perhaps TRBD1 (5 bases). V gave up 6 bases and J gave up 0 bases, with 18 bases separating them. The CDR3 totals 17 residues. The germline V gene has CDR1 MNHEY and CDR2 SVGEGT. CDR3 sequence (DNA): TGTGCCAGCAGCCCAAGTCGACAGCGCTTCTCTGGAAACACCATATATTTT. Encoded protein: CASSPSRQRFSGNTIYF.

The V and J genes are TRBV4-1 and TRBJ1-2, with TRBD1 identical over 10 bases. The junction had 10 bases not matched to a gene; V was cut back by 4 bases and J by 8 bases. Per germline, CDR1 MGHRA and CDR2 YSYEKL. The CDR3 length is 15 residues. This CDR3 is CASSLTPGQGEGYTF. DNA for the CDR3: TGCGCCAGCAGCCTCACGCCAGGACAGGGGGAAGGCTACACCTTC.

The genes are TRBV12-5 and TRBJ2-1; 12 bases are a match to TRBD1. Trimming took 6 bases from V and 9 from J; bases not matched to a gene: 3. The CDR3 has 13 amino acids. Germline assignment: CDR1 LGHNT and CDR2 FRNRAP. CDR3 in DNA: TGTGCTAGTGGCCTGGGACAGGGGGCTGAGCAGTTCTTC. Protein product: CASGLGQGAEQFF.